Listed here are 4 T cell receptor beta chains from one sample, sequenced in a study of control samples from healthy donors and cancer patients. Data came from immunoSEQ multiplex PCR; TCRdb stores just in-frame clones and leaves some out. Altogether 120,000 or so clones are present, more than 75% being singletons, with the ten largest covering just under 3%. Material: blood. The receptors derive from a man aged 55-75 years in good health.

The rearrangement links TRBV6-6 to TRBJ1-3, with D possibly matching TRBD1 (5 bases). Trimming pared 6 bases from V and 0 bases from J, leaving 9 bases between. Germline CDR1 is MNHNY and CDR2 is SVGAGI (reference sequence). The CDR3 contains 14 residues. The CDR3 protein is CASSSDNSGNTIYF. CDR3 DNA: TGTGCCAGCAGCTCGGACAACTCTGGAAACACCATATATTTT.

The V call is TRBV9, the J call TRBJ1-2, with no clear D. The CDR3 sequence is 12 residues long. Trimming removed 3 bases at V and 4 bases at J, with 7 bases between. Germline CDR1 is SGDLS and CDR2 is YYNGEE. The CDR3 reads CASSAGIYGYTF. Here the CDR3 DNA reads TGTGCCAGCAGCGCCGGGATCTATGGCTACACCTTC.

V gene TRBV4-1 combines with J gene TRBJ2-1; TRBD1 agrees at 8 bases. Germline assignment: CDR1 MGHRA and CDR2 YSYEKL. The CDR3 totals 17 residues. V dropped 4 bases and J dropped 1; count of bases not matched to a gene: 9. The chain's CDR3 is CASSLIRTGPSYNEQFF. DNA of the CDR3: TGCGCCAGCAGCCTAATTAGGACAGGGCCTTCCTACAATGAGCAGTTCTTC.

The chain employs TRBV11-3 and TRBJ1-1, with D tentatively TRBD1 (5 bases). The CDR3 sequence is 15 residues long. Germline assignment: CDR1 SGHNT and CDR2 YENEEA. The V and J ends lost 0 bases and 3 bases respectively, with 11 bases between them. The DNA for the CDR3 is TGTGCCAGCAGCTTAGATCCAAAAGGGGACACTGAAGCTTTCTTT. This sequence encodes CASSLDPKGDTEAFF.